This T cell receptor (beta chain) was recorded in a study of blood T cells in healthy people across ages (dated by TCRdb to the mid-2010s). Broadly, across the study: In model experiments, template switching captured about one uniquely barcoded TCR beta cDNA molecule for every two T cells. Using deep sequencing normalized with unique cDNA molecular identifiers, the study measured how TCR beta repertoire diversity changes with age. The donors were split into four age groups: young (average about 15 years), middle-aged (around 40), aged (about 62) and long-lived (about 82). To avoid experimental bias, donors of different ages were randomly spread across the sequencing lanes. Two additional independent replicas of 1 million unique cDNA reads from the same blood draw were analyzed for two donors (one aged 18 to 29 and one aged 80 or older).

Cut back by 4 bases and 1 base, the V and J ends lie 7 bases apart. The germline V gene encodes CDR1 MNHEY and CDR2 SVGEGT. Measured from the cysteine to the phenylalanine, the CDR3 is 13 residues long. Kept here is only the CDR3 DNA, which spans 39 bases and is read in frame from base 1. This clonotype showed up many times. Its recognized antigen is unknown. The record has no base qualities; no much larger clone is one base away. Systemically healthy Caucasian individuals from Russia, over 30 in total and aged 6 to 90 years, were included as donors. Around 9.8 milliliters of peripheral blood were collected from each donor into EDTA-treated Vacutainer tubes. Ficoll-Paque density-gradient centrifugation was used to isolate PBMCs, with at least 7 million per sample. Total RNA was extracted from PBMCs with Trizol reagent, with at least 5 micrograms obtained per sample. Naive CD45RAhigh/CD27high T cell percentages were measured by flow cytometry on a PBMC aliquot from every donor.

Libraries were prepared through 5' RACE. The reads were generated on an Illumina HiSeq 2500. A second PCR of roughly 7 to 12 cycles was run with a J-beta primer mix and a sample-barcoded 5' primer. Each TCR beta cDNA molecule received a unique molecular identifier from a template-switch 5' adaptor carrying 12 random nucleotides. Each sample yielded at least 2.5 million CDR3-containing paired-end reads. First-strand cDNA synthesis was performed from all RNA using the Mint cDNA synthesis kit, with priming by a TRBC-specific oligonucleotide. Following uracil-DNA glycosylase treatment, a first 18-cycle PCR with universal primers M1SS and BC2_uni_R was performed on all cDNA. Per the source publication's procedure: For normalization, 1 million high-quality reads, each with a distinct molecular identifier, were randomly selected from each sample. Reads sharing molecular identifiers were discarded rather than binned into consensus sequences. MiTCR, run with a Q25 quality threshold and the strictest error-elimination algorithm, handled CDR3 identification, clonotype clustering and error correction. Lower-bound total TCR beta diversity was estimated with a nonparametric unseen species model using Euler transformation. TCRdb reanalyzed the raw reads on its own, using fastp at Q25 for trimming and MiXCR for clone calling, and kept in-frame beta chains. Each entry is one CDR3 protein sequence, shown with its most common DNA and genes. The V and J calls were determined by TCRdb, not by the authors. Here the sample has roughly 900,000 distinct CDR3 sequences; under 35% occur a single time. The leading ten clones occupy 15% to 20% of the sample.

Broader findings and caveats from the paper: Because the CMV infection status of the donors was unknown, age-related changes in expanded clonotypes may potentially have been confounded. The long-lived group showed more naive CD4+ T cells, fewer expanded clones and increased TCR diversity than the aged group, suggesting age selection. Since profiling was done on bulk unsorted PBMCs, naive and antigen-experienced compartments could not be conclusively compared. Observed TCR beta diversity per million T cells fell roughly linearly with age, and a significant reduction was already apparent by age approximately 41. A strong correlation was found between observed TCR beta diversity and the percentage of naive T cells measured by flow cytometry. Estimates of total diversity from one million sequenced T cells were regarded as lower bounds and underestimates.

This receptor was identified in an elderly woman in good health. The sample taken for sequencing was blood. Recombination connected TRBV6-2 or TRBV6-3 to TRBJ1-1, with the D gene uncertain. DNA sequence: TGTGCCAGCAGTTGGCAGACGAACACTGAAGCTTTCTTT. This is translated as CASSWQTNTEAFF.